The T cell receptor beta chain under discussion was sequenced for a study of shared clonotypes between healthy human individuals. Study at large: The study used three CD4 naive, three CD4 memory, two CD8 naive and one CD8 memory plate per donor.

TCRdb keeps only in-frame clones here, not all; method: immunoSEQ multiplex PCR. The sample has about 1 million clones, 60% to 80% seen once. Trimming pared 0 bases from V and 7 bases from J, leaving 10 bases between. Germline assignment: CDR1 MGHRA and CDR2 YSYEKL. The CDR3 spans 15 residues. The sequenced sample consisted of memory CD4+ T cells sorted from blood. The subset here: CD45RA-negative fraction. This sequence was found in a man between 18 and 35 years old in good health. V is TRBV4-1 and J is TRBJ1-6; D gene ambiguous. The DNA of the CDR3 is TGCGCCAGCAGCCAAGATAGAATGGGGAATTCACCCCTCCACTTT. It specifies CASSQDRMGNSPLHF.